Following are 9 T cell receptor beta chains from one sample sequenced in a study of T-cell memory formation after mild COVID-19. MiXCR, applied by TCRdb to the 5' RACE reads, yields one record per CDR3 protein. The sample shows approximately 240,000 distinct CDR3 sequences, over 15% of them seen only once. Sequenced sample: PBMCs or a T cell subset sorted from them (not recorded which). The origin of the receptors is a man between 18 and 35 years old who had mild COVID-19 (a few samples of this study predate the infection). Cell type and time point are not known.

V usage is TRBV5-1 and J usage is TRBJ2-3; unclear D gene. CDR1 and CDR2 (germline): SGHRS, YFSETQ. The length of the CDR3 is 12 residues. V dropped 2 bases and J dropped 4 bases, with 5 bases sitting between them. DNA for the CDR3: TGCGCCAGCAGCTTTGCCCCAGATACGCAGTATTTT. Amino acid sequence: CASSFAPDTQYF.

In its sample, this clonotype was seen a few times. The chain employs TRBV2 and TRBJ2-7, with D tentatively TRBD1 (5 bases). V lost 4 bases to trimming and J lost 1 base, with 11 bases between them. This CDR3 comprises 14 residues. Germline V gene lookup returns CDR1 SNHLY and CDR2 FYNNEI. CDR3 nucleotide sequence: TGTGCCAGCAGTGCTGGGGCAGAGTCCTACGAGCAGTACGTC. Translated, it gives CASSAGAESYEQYV.

This clonotype was detected once. The chain combines TRBV12-3 or TRBV12-4 with TRBJ2-2; possible D gene TRBD2, 5 bases. V shed 6 bases and J shed 3 bases, with 8 bases lying between them. This CDR3 is built from 13 residues. CDR3 amino acids: CASRAGHTGELFF. Here the CDR3 DNA reads TGTGCCAGCAGGGCGGGTCACACCGGGGAGCTGTTTTTT.

This sequence joins TRBV25-1 and TRBJ1-1; no definite D call. Germline V gives CDR1 MGHDK, CDR2 SYGVNS. CDR3 size: 14 residues. With 3 bases removed from V and 1 base from J, the gap between germline ends came to 9 bases. CDR3 region: CASSEGFRNTEAFF. CDR3 coding DNA: TGTGCCAGCAGTGAGGGATTTCGGAACACTGAAGCTTTCTTT.

The chain couples TRBV27 to TRBJ2-2; D is possibly TRBD2 (5 bases). CDR1 and CDR2 from the germline V gene are MNHEY and SMNVEV (reference sequence). This CDR3 has 14 amino acids. V gave up 7 bases and J gave up 5 bases, with 14 bases separating them. This chain's CDR3 is CASTGREGTGELFF. DNA for the CDR3: TGTGCCAGCACCGGCCGGGAAGGGACCGGGGAGCTGTTTTTT.

The sample holds many counts of this clonotype. The rearrangement joins TRBV3-1 to TRBJ2-3; TRBD2 is a possible D gene (5 bases). Trimming removed 4 bases at V and 6 bases at J, with 11 bases between. The germline V gene encodes CDR1 LGHDT and CDR2 YNNKEL (reference sequence). This CDR3 is 13 amino acids long. The CDR3: CASSLRGPDTQYF. The CDR3 nucleotides read TGTGCCAGCAGCCTGAGAGGGCCGGATACGCAGTATTTT.

The chain couples TRBV11-2 to TRBJ2-5; possibly TRBD2 for D (6 bases). The CDR3 covers 12 residues. Germline assignment: CDR1 SGHAT and CDR2 FQNNGV. Trimming removed 3 bases from V and 6 bases from J, with 8 bases in between. This chain's CDR3 is CASSFGGQTQYF. The CDR3 nucleotides are TGTGCCAGCAGCTTCGGGGGTCAGACCCAGTACTTC.

This rearrangement joins TRBV30 to TRBJ2-5, with 8 positions matching TRBD2. Germline V gene lookup returns CDR1 GTSNPN and CDR2 SVGIG (reference sequence). This CDR3 spans 11 amino acids. Trimming at V came to 3 bases and at J to 9 bases, leaving 3 bases not matched to a gene. This CDR3 reads CAWSGGVAQYF. CDR3 DNA: TGTGCCTGGAGCGGGGGGGTGGCCCAGTACTTC.

The J gene is TRBJ2-1, the V gene TRBV9; TRBD1 might be the D (5 bases). Germline-derived CDR1 and CDR2 are SGDLS and YYNGEE. The V end lost 4 bases, the J end lost 0 bases, and 17 bases lay between the germline ends. This CDR3 is built from 17 residues. CDR3 sequence: CASSPEPRQFSYNEQFF. The CDR3 DNA follows: TGTGCCAGCAGCCCCGAACCCCGACAGTTCTCCTACAATGAGCAGTTCTTC.